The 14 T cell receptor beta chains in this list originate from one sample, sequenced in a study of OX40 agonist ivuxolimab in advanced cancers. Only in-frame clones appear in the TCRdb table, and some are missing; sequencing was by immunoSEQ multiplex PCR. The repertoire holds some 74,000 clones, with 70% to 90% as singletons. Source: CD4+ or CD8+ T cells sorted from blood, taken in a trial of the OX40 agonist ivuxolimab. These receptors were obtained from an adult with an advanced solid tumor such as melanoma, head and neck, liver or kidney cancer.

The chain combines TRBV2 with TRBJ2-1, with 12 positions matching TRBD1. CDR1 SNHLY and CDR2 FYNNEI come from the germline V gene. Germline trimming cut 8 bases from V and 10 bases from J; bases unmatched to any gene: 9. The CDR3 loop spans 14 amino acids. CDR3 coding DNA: TGTGCCAGCGCATCGAGGGGGACAGGGGGCGAGCAGTTCTTC. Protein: CASASRGTGGEQFF.

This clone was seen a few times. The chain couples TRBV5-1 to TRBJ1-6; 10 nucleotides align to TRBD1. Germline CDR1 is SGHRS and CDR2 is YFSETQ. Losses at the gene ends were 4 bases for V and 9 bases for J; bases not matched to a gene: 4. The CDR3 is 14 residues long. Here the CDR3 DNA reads TGCGCCAGCAGCCTTGGGACAGGGGCTTCACCCCTCCACTTT. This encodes CASSLGTGASPLHF.

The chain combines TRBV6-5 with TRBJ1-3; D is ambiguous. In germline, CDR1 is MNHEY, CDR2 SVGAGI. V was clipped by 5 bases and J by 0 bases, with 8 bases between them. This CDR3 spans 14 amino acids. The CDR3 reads CASSPGSSGNTIYF. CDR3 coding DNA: TGTGCCAGCAGTCCCGGGAGCTCTGGAAACACCATATATTTT.

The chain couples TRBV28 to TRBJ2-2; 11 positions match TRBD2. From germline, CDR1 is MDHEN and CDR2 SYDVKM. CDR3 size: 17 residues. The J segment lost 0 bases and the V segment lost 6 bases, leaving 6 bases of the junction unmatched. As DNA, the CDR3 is TGTGCCAGCAGCCTAGCGGGACTAGCGGCGAACACCGGGGAGCTGTTTTTT. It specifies CASSLAGLAANTGELFF.

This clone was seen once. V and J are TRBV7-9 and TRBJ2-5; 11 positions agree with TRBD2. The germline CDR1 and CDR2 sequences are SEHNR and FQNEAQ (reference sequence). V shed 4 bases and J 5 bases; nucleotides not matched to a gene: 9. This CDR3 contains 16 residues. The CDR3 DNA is TGTGCCAGCAGCTCCCCGGGACTAGCGGAAAGGGAGACCCAGTACTTC. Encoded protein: CASSSPGLAERETQYF.

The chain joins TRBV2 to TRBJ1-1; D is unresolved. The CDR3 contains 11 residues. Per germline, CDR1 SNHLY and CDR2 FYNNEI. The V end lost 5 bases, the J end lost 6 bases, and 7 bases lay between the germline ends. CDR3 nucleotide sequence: TGTGCCAGCAGTAAGACCGCTGAAGCTTTCTTT. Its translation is CASSKTAEAFF.

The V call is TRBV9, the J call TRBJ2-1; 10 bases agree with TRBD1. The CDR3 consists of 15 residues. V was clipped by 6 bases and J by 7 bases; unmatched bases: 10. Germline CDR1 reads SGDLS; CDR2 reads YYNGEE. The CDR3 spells CASNQGQGLWNEQFF. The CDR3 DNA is TGTGCCAGCAACCAGGGACAGGGGCTTTGGAATGAGCAGTTCTTC.

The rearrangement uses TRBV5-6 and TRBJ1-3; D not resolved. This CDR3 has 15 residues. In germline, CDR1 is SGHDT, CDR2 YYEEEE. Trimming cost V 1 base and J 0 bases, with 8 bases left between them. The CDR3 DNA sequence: TGTGCCAGCAGCTTGATCGGTTTCTCTGGAAACACCATATATTTT. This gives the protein CASSLIGFSGNTIYF.

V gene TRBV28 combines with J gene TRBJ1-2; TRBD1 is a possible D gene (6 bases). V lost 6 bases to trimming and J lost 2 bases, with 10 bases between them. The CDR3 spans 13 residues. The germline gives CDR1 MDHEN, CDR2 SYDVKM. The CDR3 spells CASSFGQNYGYTF. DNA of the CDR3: TGTGCCAGCAGCTTCGGACAGAACTATGGCTACACCTTC.

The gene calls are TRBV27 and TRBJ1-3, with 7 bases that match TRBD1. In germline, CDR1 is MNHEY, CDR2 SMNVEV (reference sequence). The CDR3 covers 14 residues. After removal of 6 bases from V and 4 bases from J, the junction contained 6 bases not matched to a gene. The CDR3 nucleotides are TGTGCCAGCAGCAAGACAGGGATGGGAAACACCATATATTTT. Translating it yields CASSKTGMGNTIYF.

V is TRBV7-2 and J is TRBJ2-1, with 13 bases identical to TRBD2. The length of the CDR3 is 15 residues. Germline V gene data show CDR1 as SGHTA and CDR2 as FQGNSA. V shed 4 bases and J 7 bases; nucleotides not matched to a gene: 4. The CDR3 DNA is TGTGCCAGCAGCTCGACTAGCGGGGGGTGGAATGAGCAGTTCTTC. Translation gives CASSSTSGGWNEQFF.

The CDR3, as DNA: TGTGCCAGCAGTTTCGGGACCAACAGCAATCAGCCCCAGCATTTT. Translated: CASSFGTNSNQPQHF. V gene TRBV28 combines with J gene TRBJ1-5; a weak D match, TRBD1 (5 bases). This CDR3 comprises 15 residues. Trimming took off 3 bases at V and 1 base at J, with 10 bases between the two ends. Germline lookup yields CDR1 MDHEN and CDR2 SYDVKM.

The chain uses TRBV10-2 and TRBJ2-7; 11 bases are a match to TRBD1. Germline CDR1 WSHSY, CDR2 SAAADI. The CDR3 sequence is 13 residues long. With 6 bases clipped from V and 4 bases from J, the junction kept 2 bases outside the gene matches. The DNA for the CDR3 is TGCGCCAGCAGGGGGACAGGGGGATACGAGCAGTACTTC. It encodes CASRGTGGYEQYF.

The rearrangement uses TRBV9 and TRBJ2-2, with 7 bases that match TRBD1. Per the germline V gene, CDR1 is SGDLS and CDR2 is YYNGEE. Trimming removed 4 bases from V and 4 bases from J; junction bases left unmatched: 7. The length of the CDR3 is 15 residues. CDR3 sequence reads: CASSPADRATGELFF. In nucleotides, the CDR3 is TGTGCCAGCAGCCCCGCCGACAGGGCCACCGGGGAGCTGTTTTTT.